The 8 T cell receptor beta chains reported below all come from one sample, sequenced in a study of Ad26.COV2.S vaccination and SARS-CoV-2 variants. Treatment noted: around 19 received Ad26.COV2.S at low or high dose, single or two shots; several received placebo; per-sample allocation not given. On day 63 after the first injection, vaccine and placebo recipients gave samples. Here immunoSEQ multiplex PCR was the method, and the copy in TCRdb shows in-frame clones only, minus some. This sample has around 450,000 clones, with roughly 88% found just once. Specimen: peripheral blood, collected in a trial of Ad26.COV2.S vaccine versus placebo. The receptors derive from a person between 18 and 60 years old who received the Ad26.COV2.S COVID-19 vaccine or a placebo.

As DNA, the CDR3 is TGTGCCACCTCTGGTATGGGGGAAGTATGGGGGAGTACAGATACGCAGTATTTT. Its translation: CATSGMGEVWGSTDTQYF. The chain carries TRBV24-1 and TRBJ2-3; D may correspond to TRBD1 or TRBD2 (5 bases each). The germline V gene encodes CDR1 KGHDR and CDR2 SFDVKD. Deletions cut 9 bases from V and 3 bases from J, with 27 bases between. This CDR3 contains 18 residues.

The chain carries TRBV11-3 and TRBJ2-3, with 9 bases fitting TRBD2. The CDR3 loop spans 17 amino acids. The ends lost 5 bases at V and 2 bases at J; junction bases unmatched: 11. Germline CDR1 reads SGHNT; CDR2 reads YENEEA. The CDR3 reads CASSGRGGDFPTDTQYF. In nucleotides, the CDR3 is TGTGCCAGCAGCGGCCGCGGGGGGGATTTTCCCACAGATACGCAGTATTTT.

This chain's CDR3 is CASSQEIAGSVLVGKLFF. Here the CDR3 DNA reads TGCGCCAGCAGCCAAGAAATCGCAGGGTCCGTCTTAGTGGGGAAACTGTTTTTT. This chain connects TRBV4-3 to TRBJ1-4; D perhaps matches TRBD1 (5 bases). This CDR3 is 18 amino acids long. The V end lost 0 bases, the J end lost 11 bases, and 25 bases lay between the germline ends. Germline CDR1 is LGHNA and CDR2 is YSLEER.

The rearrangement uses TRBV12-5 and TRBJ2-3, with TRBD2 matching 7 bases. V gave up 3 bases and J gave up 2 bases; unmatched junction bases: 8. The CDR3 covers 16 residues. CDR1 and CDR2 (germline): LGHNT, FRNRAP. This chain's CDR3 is CASGFGASGYTDTQYF. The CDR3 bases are TGTGCTAGTGGTTTCGGGGCTAGCGGATACACAGATACGCAGTATTTT.

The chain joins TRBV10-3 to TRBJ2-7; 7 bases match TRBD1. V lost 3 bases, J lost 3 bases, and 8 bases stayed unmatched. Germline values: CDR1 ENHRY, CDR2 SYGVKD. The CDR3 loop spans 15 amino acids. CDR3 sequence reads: CAISEGPGQYYEQYF. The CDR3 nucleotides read TGTGCCATCAGTGAAGGCCCGGGACAGTACTACGAGCAGTACTTC.

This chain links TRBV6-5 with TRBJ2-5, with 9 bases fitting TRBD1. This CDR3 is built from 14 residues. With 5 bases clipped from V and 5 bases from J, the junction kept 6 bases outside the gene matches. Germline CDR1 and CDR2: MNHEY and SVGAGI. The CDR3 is CASSLTGGYETQYF. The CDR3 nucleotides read TGTGCCAGCAGTCTCACAGGGGGCTACGAGACCCAGTACTTC.

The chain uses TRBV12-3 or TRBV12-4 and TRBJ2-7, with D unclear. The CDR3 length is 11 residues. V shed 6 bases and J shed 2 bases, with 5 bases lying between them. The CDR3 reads CASSYTYEQYF. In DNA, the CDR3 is TGTGCCAGCAGCTACACCTACGAGCAGTACTTC.

The CDR3 bases are TGCGCCAGCAGCCACCAACTTGGCGGGACAGGGGGCTCCTACGAGCAGTACTTC. This encodes CASSHQLGGTGGSYEQYF. The chain is built from TRBV4-3 and TRBJ2-7; 11 bases line up with TRBD1. Germline-derived CDR1 and CDR2 are LGHNA and YSLEER. V was pared by 3 bases and J by 0 bases, with 10 bases of the junction left unmatched. The CDR3 sequence is 18 residues long.